Listed below are T cell receptor beta chains from one sample, sequenced in a study of vaccination and CD4 T cells after COVID-19. Their antigens are not known. TCRdb analysed the PCR reads with MiXCR anew, one entry per CDR3 protein. Altogether 8,000 to 10,000 distinct CDR3 sequences are present, 30% to 40% being singletons, with the ten largest covering roughly 15%. The sample was CD4+ T cells from blood, cultured in vitro. All receptors derive from a human donor who had recovered from COVID-19. CDR3s include the opening cysteine and the closing phenylalanine or tryptophan. The D gene is left open where the match is weak. Expanded clones are given a class, and other clones once, few, many or no size at all.

j_call,v_call,d_call,clone_size,cdr3_aa,cdr3_nt
TRBJ2-2,TRBV2,TRBD1,.,CASRTGADTGELFF,TGTGCCAGCAGGACAGGGGCGGACACCGGGGAGCTGTTTTTT
TRBJ2-3,TRBV4-3,TRBD1,.,CASSQEWQGARDTQYF,TGCGCCAGCAGCCAAGAATGGCAGGGGGCAAGGGATACGCAGTATTTT
TRBJ1-1,TRBV12-5,.,.,CASGLVLGAGMNTEAFF,TGTGCTAGTGGTTTGGTATTGGGGGCCGGAATGAACACTGAAGCTTTCTTT
TRBJ2-1,TRBV7-9,.,.,CASSLAKGLGERGEQFF,TGTGCCAGCAGCTTAGCCAAGGGACTGGGGGAGCGTGGTGAGCAGTTCTTC
TRBJ2-5,TRBV5-4,TRBD2,medium-sized,CASSLAAAGGPSSETQYF,TGTGCCAGCAGCTTGGCCGCGGCGGGGGGGCCGAGTTCAGAGACCCAGTACTTC
TRBJ1-1,TRBV20-1,.,few,CSARTRDGWNTEAFF,TGCAGTGCTAGAACCCGGGATGGGTGGAACACTGAAGCTTTCTTT
TRBJ2-2,TRBV6-2/TRBV6-3,TRBD1,.,CATSLGQGAYTGELFF,TGTGCCACCTCCCTGGGGCAGGGGGCTTACACCGGGGAGCTGTTTTTT
TRBJ2-2,TRBV6-1,TRBD2,few,CASRWTSGGQGGELFF,TGTGCCAGCAGGTGGACTAGCGGGGGGCAAGGCGGGGAGCTGTTTTTT
TRBJ1-2,TRBV27,TRBD1,few,CASSFGTGGNYGYTF,TGTGCCAGCAGTTTTGGGACAGGGGGAAACTATGGCTACACCTTC
TRBJ1-1,TRBV4-2,.,.,CASSPSGGYTEAFF,TGTGCCAGCAGCCCTAGCGGGGGGTACACTGAAGCTTTCTTT
TRBJ1-2,TRBV6-5,.,.,CASSYLRGQINYGYTF,TGTGCCAGCAGTTACCTACGTGGACAGATTAACTATGGCTACACCTTC
TRBJ1-6,TRBV28,TRBD1,.,CASSLEMTGIIAPLHF,TGTGCCAGCAGTTTGGAGATGACAGGGATTATCGCACCCCTCCACTTT
TRBJ1-5,TRBV4-1,.,.,CASSQSGTPGSNQPQHF,TGCGCCAGCAGCCAGTCCGGGACCCCGGGGAGCAATCAGCCCCAGCATTTT
TRBJ2-1,TRBV7-9,TRBD2,.,CASRSSGESYNEQFF,TGTGCCAGCAGGTCGAGCGGGGAGTCCTACAATGAGCAGTTCTTC
TRBJ1-2,TRBV6-1,.,.,CASSNVPGGTGYTF,TGTGCCAGCAGCAACGTCCCGGGGGGCACTGGCTACACCTTC
TRBJ1-6,TRBV7-2,.,few,CASSWKDRPHGNSPLHF,TGTGCCAGCAGCTGGAAGGACAGACCTCATGGCAATTCACCCCTCCACTTT
TRBJ2-7,TRBV6-1,.,few,CASSLPPGGSTYEQYF,TGTGCCAGCAGCCTCCCCCCTGGCGGTTCTACCTACGAGCAGTACTTC
TRBJ2-2,TRBV20-1,TRBD2,.,CGARRGANTGELFF,TGCGGTGCTAGACGGGGGGCGAACACCGGGGAGCTGTTTTTT
TRBJ2-1,TRBV7-9,.,few,CASSLGWQGNEQFF,TGTGCCAGCAGCTTGGGGTGGCAGGGGAATGAGCAGTTCTTC
TRBJ2-2,TRBV20-1,.,few,CSARKDSPTGELFF,TGCAGTGCAAGGAAAGACAGCCCCACCGGGGAGCTGTTTTTT
TRBJ1-1,TRBV5-1,.,.,CASSHGKRALNTEAFF,TGCGCCAGCAGCCACGGTAAACGAGCCTTGAACACTGAAGCTTTCTTT
TRBJ2-2,TRBV20-1,TRBD2,.,CSAIGGGSTGELFF,TGCAGTGCTATCGGGGGGGGTAGCACCGGGGAGCTGTTTTTT